The rows below give T cell receptor beta chains drawn from one sample of a study of cytomegalovirus exposure and HLA in healthy donors. Only in-frame clones appear in the TCRdb table, and some are missing; sequencing was by immunoSEQ multiplex PCR. Of tens of thousands of clones listed, approximately 70% are singletons. Sequenced input: PBMCs. The source of these receptors is a man aged 25-40 years in good health and CMV-seronegative. The CDR3 runs from the conserved cysteine through the conserved F or W. Fields, in order: D gene, J gene, clone size, V gene, CDR3 DNA, CDR3 protein. D genes are given only for firm matches. Size is omitted from some rows. Given values are once, few, many or a class for expanded clones.

NA	TRBJ1-1	NA	TRBV12-2	TGTGCAAGTCGCTCAGGCAAAGGGGTAAATATGGAAGCTTTCTTT	CASRSGKGVNMEAFF
NA	TRBJ1-5	few	TRBV2	TGTGCCAGCAGTAAAGGAGCGAACTCGGGTCAGCCCCAGCATTTT	CASSKGANSGQPQHF
TRBD1	TRBJ1-4	NA	TRBV9	TGTGCCAGCAGCGTAGGGGGACAGGGCGAAAAACTGTTTTTT	CASSVGGQGEKLFF
TRBD1	TRBJ1-4	NA	TRBV2	TGTGCCAGCAGTCTAACCGGGACAGCACTGGAAAAACTGTTTTTT	CASSLTGTALEKLFF
TRBD1	TRBJ1-6	NA	TRBV4-3	TGCGCCAGCAGCCAAGAAGGGACAGGGGAGCTGCGCCTCCACTTT	CASSQEGTGELRLHF
NA	TRBJ1-1	NA	TRBV5-4	TGTGCCAGCAGCTTGGCCGGCAGGGCGAACACTGAAGCTTTCTTT	CASSLAGRANTEAFF
NA	TRBJ2-1	few	TRBV29-1	TGCAGCGTTGGTTCTAGCACGGCTGAGCAGTTCTTC	CSVGSSTAEQFF
TRBD1	TRBJ2-7	NA	TRBV29-1	TGCAGCGTAGAATTCGGGACAGGGTCCTCCTACGAGCAGTACTTC	CSVEFGTGSSYEQYF
TRBD2	TRBJ2-3	NA	TRBV10-2	TGCGCCAGCAGGGGGGGGACTAGCGGGAGGGATACGCAGTATTTT	CASRGGTSGRDTQYF
NA	TRBJ1-1	NA	TRBV9	TGTGCCAGCAGCGCCGGGCCACAGGGTATCGGTGAAGCTTTCTTT	CASSAGPQGIGEAFF
NA	TRBJ1-1	NA	TRBV18	TGTGCCAGCTCACCACTTGCGGGGAACACTGAAGCTTTCTTT	CASSPLAGNTEAFF
NA	TRBJ1-1	NA	TRBV9	TGTGCCAGCAGCGTAGACACCCAGAACACTGAAGCTTTCTTT	CASSVDTQNTEAFF
NA	TRBJ1-4	NA	TRBV2	TGTGCCAGCAGTGATGGCAGGGCCCTAACTAATGAAAAACTGTTTTTT	CASSDGRALTNEKLFF
NA	TRBJ1-2	NA	TRBV29-1	TGCAGCGTTGGTGGGCAGGGGACTGGCTACACCTTC	CSVGGQGTGYTF
NA	TRBJ1-2	NA	TRBV27	TGTGCCAGCAGTGCACAGGGTTTTGGCTACACCTTC	CASSAQGFGYTF
NA	TRBJ1-2	NA	TRBV9	TGTGCCAGCAGCGTAGGAGGATACTCTAACTATGGCTACACCTTC	CASSVGGYSNYGYTF
NA	TRBJ1-2	once	TRBV4-1	TGCGCCAGCAGCCAAGTGGGAGGGAGCAACTATGGCTACACCTTC	CASSQVGGSNYGYTF
NA	TRBJ1-5	NA	TRBV27	TGTGCCAGCAGTCAAAACAATCAGCCCCAGCATTTT	CASSQNNQPQHF
TRBD1	TRBJ1-4	once	TRBV6-5	TGTGCCAGCAGTTCTTTTGACAGGGGGCGGATTGAACTGTTTTTT	CASSSFDRGRIELFF
NA	TRBJ2-1	NA	TRBV28	TGTGCCAGCAGTCCCCGGGGAGCGCACAATGAGCAGTTCTTC	CASSPRGAHNEQFF
TRBD1	TRBJ1-2	NA	TRBV2	TGTGCCAGCAGTATAAGACAGGGATATGGCTACACCTTC	CASSIRQGYGYTF
NA	TRBJ2-7	NA	TRBV6-5	TGTGCCAGCAGGAAAGAGCTTCTCGGGGAAGAGCAGTACTTC	CASRKELLGEEQYF
NA	TRBJ2-5	NA	TRBV7-2	TGTGCCAGCAGCCCTTGGGACTCCGTCCGGACCCAGTACTTC	CASSPWDSVRTQYF
TRBD1	TRBJ1-1	few	TRBV28	TGTGCCAGCAGTAGATGGGGACAGACGAACACTGAAGCTTTCTTT	CASSRWGQTNTEAFF
NA	TRBJ1-1	NA	TRBV28	TGTGCCAGCAGTTTTCCTGGCAGGGTCGACACTGAAGCTTTCTTT	CASSFPGRVDTEAFF
TRBD1	TRBJ1-1	NA	TRBV6-1	TGTGCCAGCAGGGCCAACAGGGGGCGGACTGAAGCTTTCTTT	CASRANRGRTEAFF
NA	TRBJ1-5	NA	TRBV19	TGTGCCAGTAGTATATCGGGGAGGCAGCCCCAGCATTTT	CASSISGRQPQHF
NA	TRBJ2-5	NA	TRBV28	TGTGCCAGCAGTTTACAGGGGACGCAGACCCAGTACTTC	CASSLQGTQTQYF
TRBD2	TRBJ2-7	once	TRBV5-4	TGTGCCAGCAGCTTTTTCGCTATCCTGGGCGGGGGGGCCCACGAGCAGTACTTC	CASSFFAILGGGAHEQYF
TRBD2	TRBJ2-7	NA	TRBV6-5	TGTGCCAGCAGTTACTTGGCTAGCGGGAGTTTCTACGAGCAGTACTTC	CASSYLASGSFYEQYF
NA	TRBJ2-7	NA	TRBV4-1	TGCGCCAGCAGCCAACTACTAGGCTACGAGCAGTACTTC	CASSQLLGYEQYF
NA	TRBJ2-3	NA	TRBV6-5	TGTGCCAGCAGTTACTCCACCGCTCCGGGTTCGGATACGCAGTATTTT	CASSYSTAPGSDTQYF
TRBD1	TRBJ2-2	NA	TRBV4-1	TGCGCCAGCAGCCAAGATTGGGACAGGCCCACCGGGGAGCTGTTTTTT	CASSQDWDRPTGELFF
NA	TRBJ2-1	NA	TRBV5-1	TGCGCCAGCAGCCCACAGGGAGATGAGCAGTTCTTC	CASSPQGDEQFF
NA	TRBJ1-3	NA	TRBV27	TGTGCCAGCAGCCCCTGGCGGGGGCCTGGAAACACCATATATTTT	CASSPWRGPGNTIYF
TRBD2	TRBJ2-1	NA	TRBV7-2	TGTGCCAGCAGCACCCCGGGACTAGCGGGAGGGTATGAGCAGTTCTTC	CASSTPGLAGGYEQFF